This T cell receptor beta chain was sequenced during a study of blood T cell repertoires in COVID-19. The CDR3 sequence is 14 residues long. The germline CDR1 and CDR2 sequences are ENHRY and SYGVKD. Losses at the gene ends were 6 bases for V and 4 bases for J; bases not matched to a gene: 4. Method: immunoSEQ multiplex PCR; TCRdb's copy keeps in-frame clones and lacks some. The sample holds roughly 80,000 clones, roughly 88% seen once. The sample taken for sequencing was peripheral blood. The chain uses TRBV10-3 and TRBJ1-2; the match to TRBD1 covers 11 bases. The receptor was derived from a woman of 80 years or more with acute or convalescent COVID-19. The CDR3 reads CAISGQGAGYGYTF. Written as DNA, the CDR3 is TGTGCCATCAGCGGACAGGGGGCAGGCTATGGCTACACCTTC.